The T cell receptor beta chain under discussion was sequenced for a study of graft-versus-host responses after intestinal transplantation (dated by TCRdb to the early 2020s). Context from the whole study: The transplants that recipients received were multivisceral, liver-intestinal, or isolated intestinal. To identify alloreactive clones, pre-transplant mixed lymphocyte reaction products were sequenced and compared with unstimulated pre-transplant donor and recipient T cells. Of the 20 to 25 intestinal transplant recipients enrolled in the cohort, one of whom was a retransplant, a few patients without pretransplant specimens were excluded. A peak of at least 4% donor T cells among recipient peripheral blood mononuclear cells was the definition used for donor T cell macrochimerism. Anti-thymocyte globulin induction was given to all recipients, followed by maintenance tacrolimus and steroids for two to three years. Graft-versus-host and host-versus-graft alloreactive T cell clones were tracked in the graft, circulation and bone marrow after intestinal transplantation using bulk TCR-beta CDR3 sequencing. Rather than being sequenced by the commercial service, samples from a few later patients were sequenced in-house on an Illumina MiSeq and processed with MiXCR.

As concerns this clone: No base-level quality is on record; no much larger clone is a single base apart.

Library prep was done by the immunoSEQ multiplex PCR assay. For most patients, genomic DNA was isolated with the Qiagen DNeasy Blood and Tissue Kit and sent frozen to Adaptive Biotechnologies for TCR sequencing. For most patients, high-throughput TCR-beta CDR3 sequencing of genomic DNA was performed by Adaptive Biotechnologies. Per the source publication's procedure: TCR sequencing data were retrieved from Adaptive's ImmunoSEQ software for 15 to 20 patients, whereas a few other patients were processed with MiXCR and VDJtools. CD4 versus CD8 sorting errors were corrected by removing sequences found in both subsets at a frequency ratio below 5:1. CDR3 nucleotide sequences shared between donor and recipient were removed because their origin could not be assigned. Alloreactive clones required at least 2-fold expansion over unstimulated cells and minimum CFSE-low frequency of 0.002% (template counts) or 0.001% (read counts). Clones were considered mappable if detected in sequenced pre-transplant spleen, lymph node, or MLR CFSE-low populations of the donor or recipient. The cumulative frequency of alloreactive clones was calculated as a percentage of all sequences, weighted by copy number. Entries here come from immuneACCESS through TCRdb and include only in-frame sequences with V and J called. Some clones fail to appear in such tables; in the studies checked, an unresolved V gene covers under half of the shortfall, and the cause of the remainder is unknown. The V and J calls and clone size come from that table; D and trimming were worked out from the DNA. The table for this sample lists 2,000 to 2,500 clones; 29% of them were counted only once. Roughly 5% of the sample belongs to the ten largest clones.

The time point label for this specimen denotes: cells obtained before transplantation from donor or recipient. In mixed lymphocyte reactions, about 200,000 CFSE-labeled pre-transplant responders were plated with about 200,000 irradiated violet-dye-labeled stimulators and cultured for 6 days. Proliferating CD3+CD4+CFSE-low and CD3+CD8+CFSE-low responder cells were FACS-sorted on a BD Influx sorter after the mixed lymphocyte reaction. The CDR3 numbers 16 residues from cysteine through phenylalanine. Here the CDR3 DNA is all that survives: 48 bases in frame from base 1. V loses 4 bases of germline sequence and J loses 3 bases, and the interval between the two ends is 17 bases. As encoded in the germline V gene, CDR1 is SGDLS while CDR2 is YYNGEE. What the study reported, not specific to this receptor: GvH clones were found in recipient bone marrow, and some of the GvH clones appeared earlier in ileal mucosa or blood, which is consistent with an intestinal mucosal origin. In patients with donor T cell macrochimerism, the allografts had high GvH to HvG T cell clonal ratios. Early after transplant, peak levels of circulating GvH clones were associated with declines in HvG clones. Conclusions were limited by the relatively low number and heterogeneity of intestinal transplant patients.

Here the sequenced sample was alloreactive CD8+ T cells from a mixed lymphocyte reaction culture, taken before transplantation. Interpreted using the paper, the cell subset or site label stands for: CFSE-low proliferating T cells sorted from approximately 6-day pre-transplant mixed lymphocyte reaction (GvH or HvG direction). The clonotype comes from a human patient who was an organ donor for intestinal transplantation. The chain joins TRBV9 to TRBJ1-3; the D segment cannot be called with confidence. CDR3 region: CASSLTMGHYGNTIYF. The nucleotide sequence is TGTGCCAGCAGCCTTACCATGGGCCATTATGGAAACACCATATATTTT.